This section outlines one T cell receptor beta chain sequence together with its context. Its antigen remains unknown. Noted time point: week 5, during vaccination. Mutant IDH1 20-mer peptide, at 300 ug, made up each vaccine dose, with topical imiquimod. The record originates from a study of a mutant IDH1 vaccine in newly diagnosed glioma. Turning to the study itself: Vaccines began 4-6 weeks after radiotherapy alone, or with temozolomide cycles. Treated patients, averaging roughly 40 years, were 62.5% male and approximately 38% female. The therapy given earlier, which was standard therapy, consisted of radiotherapy, temozolomide, or both, and most of the patients received both.

Germline values: CDR1 LNHNV, CDR2 YYDKDF (reference sequence). The ends lost 5 bases at V and 7 bases at J; junction bases unmatched: 12. The CDR3 contains 16 residues. Profiling relied on immunoSEQ multiplex PCR, and the TCRdb table lists in-frame clones only, not all of them. The sample contains 35,000 to 45,000 clones, roughly four fifths of which appear only once. General study results and limits: No link was apparently found between pseudoprogression and changes in top peripheral T cell clonotypes.

The TCR was taken from a man aged 50 to 60 with glioma. The source material was PBMCs, sampled from a glioma patient whose treatment included an IDH1 peptide vaccine. J is TRBJ2-1 and V is TRBV15, with 9 bases identical to TRBD2. CDR3 loop: CATSPWGSGSGNEQFF. The CDR3 nucleotides are TGTGCCACCAGCCCCTGGGGTAGCGGGAGTGGAAATGAGCAGTTCTTC. Based on the CDR3 plus reference TRBV15 and TRBJ2-1, the full variable domain is DAMVIQNPRYQVTQFGKPVTLSCSQTLNHNVMYWYQQKSSQAPKLLFHYYDKDFNNEADTPDNFQSRRPNTSFCFLDIRSPGLGDTAMYLCATSPWGSGSGNEQFFGPGTRLTVL.